The clone carrying this T cell receptor (beta chain) showed up many times. Its cognate antigen is unknown. RNA transcripts were the source from which TCR beta CDR3 regions were amplified. The workflow started with a first-round RT-PCR run with HTBI primers and then moved on to a second-round multiplex PCR. TCRdb analysed the multiplex PCR reads with MiXCR anew, one entry per CDR3 protein. Among 300,000 to 500,000 distinct CDR3 sequences listed, just over 15% were seen once. The data stem from a study of Graves' ophthalmopathy and Graves' hyperthyroidism. Study-level points and caveats: Blood also contained most of the expanded thyroid clonotypes above 0.001 frequency. Built on 13 signatures, a model told ophthalmopathy apart from stable hyperthyroidism with 85% to 90% sensitivity and approximately 81% specificity.

Stable hyperthyroidism denotes an absence of ophthalmopathy throughout 18 months of follow-up. V was pared by 5 bases and J by 1 base, with 21 bases between. CDR1 SGHVS and CDR2 FNYEAQ come from the germline V gene. The CDR3 is made up of 17 amino acids. The genes are TRBV7-6 and TRBJ2-7, with a weak D call TRBD2 (5 bases). Sequenced sample: peripheral blood. The sequence came from a woman between 18 and 29 years old with stable Graves' hyperthyroidism. CDR3: CASSRGLRAGGSYEQYF. The CDR3 DNA follows: TGTGCCAGCAGCCGGGGTCTCCGGGCAGGTGGGTCCTACGAGCAGTACTTC.